These 6 T cell receptor beta chains were all obtained from the same sample, sequenced in a study of blood T cells in healthy people across ages. Using a J-beta primer mix together with a sample-barcoded 5' primer, a second PCR was run for about 7 to 12 cycles. From the 5' RACE reads, TCRdb called clonotypes with MiXCR, one entry per CDR3 protein. This table has roughly 800,000 distinct CDR3 sequences, roughly 60% appearing once. Sequencing was performed on blood. The receptors here all came from a man aged 25-45 years in good health.

The chain recombines TRBV20-1 with TRBJ1-2; D ambiguous. The CDR3 is 14 residues long. The V gene lost 0 bases and the J gene lost 4 bases, with 12 bases spanning the gap. Looked up from germline, CDR1 is DFQATT and CDR2 is SNEGSKA (reference sequence). The chain's CDR3 is CSARESGWGYGYTF. The DNA of the CDR3 is TGCAGTGCTAGAGAATCGGGGTGGGGCTATGGCTACACCTTC.

CDR3 DNA: TGTGCCAGCAGCTTAAATCAAGGGGGCACCTACGAGCAGTACTTC. Protein sequence: CASSLNQGGTYEQYF. The chain has TRBV11-2 and TRBJ2-7; 7 bases fit TRBD1. The trim removed 2 bases at V and 2 bases at J, leaving 6 bases unmatched. Per germline, CDR1 SGHAT and CDR2 FQNNGV. The CDR3 spans 15 residues.

The chain combines TRBV3-1 with TRBJ1-1; possibly TRBD1 for D (5 bases). V lost 3 bases and J 5 bases, leaving 22 bases between the germline ends. Germline CDR1 is LGHDT and CDR2 is YNNKEL (reference sequence). CDR3 length: 17 amino acids. CDR3 DNA: TGTGCCAGCAGCCAGGAGGTTGGGGCAGGGCGTTATACTGAAGCTTTCTTT. Translated: CASSQEVGAGRYTEAFF. Drawing the rest from reference TRBV3-1 and TRBJ1-1, the complete variable domain is DTAVSQTPKYLVTQMGNDKSIKCEQNLGHDTMYWYKQDSKKFLKIMFSYNNKELIINETVPNRFSPKSPDKAHLNLHINSLELGDSAVYFCASSQEVGAGRYTEAFFGQGTRLTVV.

This clonotype turned up a few times. The V and J genes are TRBV6-2 or TRBV6-3 and TRBJ2-7; D gene uncertain. This CDR3 is built from 15 residues. V lost 6 bases and J lost 0, with 15 bases in between. The germline gives CDR1 MNHEY, CDR2 SVGEGT. The DNA for the CDR3 is TGTGCCAGCAGCCCCGCGCGGCCGTTCTCCTACGAGCAGTACTTC. Residues: CASSPARPFSYEQYF.

The rearrangement uses TRBV11-3 and TRBJ2-5; D is undetermined. V lost 3 bases to trimming and J lost 11 bases, with 13 bases between them. CDR1 is SGHNT, CDR2 YENEEA, per germline. CDR3 length: 12 residues. CDR3 nucleotide sequence: TGTGCCAGCAGCTTGGATTACAATGAGCAGTACTTC. Its protein product is CASSLDYNEQYF.

The chain joins TRBV29-1 to TRBJ2-3, with D perhaps matching TRBD2 (5 bases). CDR1 SQVTM and CDR2 ANQGSEA come from the germline V gene. This CDR3 has 14 residues. V lost 5 bases and J 6 bases, leaving 18 bases between the germline ends. The CDR3 sequence is CSVYRGAGHDTQYF. The DNA for the CDR3 is TGCAGCGTTTACCGGGGTGCGGGTCATGATACGCAGTATTTT.